This T cell receptor (beta chain) was captured in a study of human T cells and chemical hapten exposure. Overall study: Patients got weekly scalp diphenylcyclopropenone doses over the approximately 25-week study.

Study-level results: Among expanded TCRs, significantly more large CDR3 similarity clusters formed than among controls. Each of the donors had alopecia, so their immune responses may not resemble those of healthy people.

This CDR3 spans 13 amino acids. V lost 5 bases, J lost 2 bases, and 9 bases lay in between. CDR1 is SNHLY, CDR2 FYNNEI, per germline. Time point noted: patch test 3, about 24 weeks after DPC sensitization. As to treatment: therapeutic diphenylcyclopropenone sensitization with weekly scalp DPC. Each CDR3 protein gets one entry after TCRdb re-called the RACE reads with MiXCR. The sample yields approximately 88,000 distinct CDR3 sequences, 10% to 15% seen once. This clonotype appeared many times. The target antigen is unknown. The chain employs TRBV2 and TRBJ1-2; the D is unclear. This TCR came from a woman in her forties or fifties with alopecia areata. Some clones in this sample may be carry-over from other donors' samples. Sequences were derived from whole blood, sampled in connection with sensitization to the hapten diphenylcyclopropenone (DPC). The CDR3 region has the DNA TGTGCCAGCAGTTCGGGGTCCAACTATGGCTACACCTTC. The encoded protein is CASSSGSNYGYTF.